The 20 T cell receptor beta chains listed next were all sequenced from one sample in a study of post-analysis software for immune sequencing data. Study findings and constraints: Patients showed TRBV5-6, TRBV5-1 and TRBV20-1 among about five TRBV segments more frequent than in controls.

Libraries were made from TCR beta cDNA, and they carried unique molecular identifiers. In TCRdb, the PCR reads were re-called with MiXCR into one record per CDR3 protein. The repertoire holds around 190,000 distinct CDR3 sequences, with approximately 28% as singletons. The antigens of these receptors remain unknown. Specimen: blood. All receptors come from a girl aged 2-17 years with multiple sclerosis.

This clonotype was seen at least ten times. The chain couples TRBV28 to TRBJ2-7; D is perhaps TRBD2 (6 bases). Germline loops: CDR1 MDHEN, CDR2 SYDVKM. CDR3 size: 16 residues. V gave up 7 bases and J gave up 0 bases, with 19 bases separating them. The CDR3 sequence: CASTLDSGTLSYEQYF. The CDR3, as DNA: TGTGCCAGCACCCTAGATAGCGGAACTCTCTCCTACGAGCAGTACTTC.

V and J are TRBV3-1 and TRBJ2-5; maybe TRBD2 (7 bases). The V end was cut by 4 bases, the J end by 9 bases, with 21 bases between. There are 15 residues in the CDR3. The V gene's germline CDR1 is LGHDT and CDR2 YNNKEL (reference sequence). For the CDR3, the DNA is TGTGCCAGCAGCCCAGCGGGAACCAAAGGGGGGGCCCAGTACTTC. Encoded protein: CASSPAGTKGGAQYF.

This clonotype showed up many times. This rearrangement joins TRBV5-1 to TRBJ2-4; 7 nucleotides match TRBD2. Germline lookup yields CDR1 SGHRS and CDR2 YFSETQ. The ends lost 0 bases at V and 0 bases at J; junction bases unmatched: 12. The CDR3 is 19 amino acids. CDR3 nucleotide sequence: TGCGCCAGCAGCTTGGGTGGCGGGAGTACCCAACTAGCCAAAAACATTCAGTACTTC. Protein product: CASSLGGGSTQLAKNIQYF.

This clonotype has more than one count but fewer than ten. The chain joins TRBV11-2 to TRBJ2-7; D unresolved. From germline, CDR1 is SGHAT and CDR2 FQNNGV. V was clipped by 2 bases and J by 2 bases, with 13 bases between them. The CDR3 is 15 residues long. The chain's CDR3 is CASSLTRISAYEQYF. The CDR3 bases are TGTGCCAGCAGCTTAACGAGGATATCGGCCTACGAGCAGTACTTC.

The V call is TRBV20-1, the J call TRBJ1-1; 10 bases map to TRBD1. The CDR3 is 15 amino acids. With 4 bases clipped from V and 4 bases from J, the junction kept 9 bases outside the gene matches. CDR1 is DFQATT and CDR2 is SNEGSKA in the germline V gene (reference sequence). Written as DNA, the CDR3 is TGCAGTGCTAAAACCGGGACAGGGGTTGGCACTGAAGCTTTCTTT. It is translated as CSAKTGTGVGTEAFF.

This CDR3 reads CASSLRGMKETQYF. The CDR3 DNA follows: TGCGCCAGCAGCTTGCGAGGAATGAAAGAGACCCAGTACTTC. V usage is TRBV5-1 and J usage is TRBJ2-7; no definite D call. The J call may be wrong; the DNA end is better matched by TRBJ2-5. Germline values: CDR1 SGHRS, CDR2 YFSETQ. The CDR3 contains 14 residues.

This chain links TRBV6-8 with TRBJ1-4; D may be TRBD1 (6 bases). The CDR3 is 14 amino acids. The V gene's germline CDR1 is MNHGY and CDR2 SAAAGT. V was pared by 7 bases and J by 6 bases, with 15 bases between. CDR3 in amino acids: CASTSNRVDEKLFF. Written as DNA, the CDR3 is TGTGCCAGCACCTCTAACAGGGTGGATGAAAAACTGTTTTTT.

Regarding this clonotype: Its ends do not fully match the called genes, so a read error is possible. The rearrangement uses TRBV2 and TRBJ2-1; D is undetermined. The CDR3 has 13 amino acids. Germline values: CDR1 SNHLY, CDR2 FYNNEI. CDR3 nucleotide sequence: TGTGTCAGCAGTGAAGAGCGTGGGAACGAGCAGTTCTTC. This encodes CVSSEERGNEQFF. Filled out from reference TRBV2 and TRBJ2-1, the complete variable domain reads EPEVTQTPSHQVTQMGQEVILRCVPISNHLYFYWYRQILGQKVEFLVSFYNNEISEKSEIFDDQFSVERPDGSNFTLKIRSTKLEDSAMYFCVSSEERGNEQFFGPGTRLTVL.

The chain couples TRBV20-1 to TRBJ2-5; TRBD2 might be the D (6 bases). This CDR3 is built from 13 residues. With 6 bases removed from V and 11 bases from J, the gap between germline ends came to 22 bases. CDR1 and CDR2 (germline): DFQATT, SNEGSKA (reference sequence). This CDR3 reads CSAEGTAGREQYF. CDR3 DNA: TGCAGTGCAGAAGGGACCGCTGGACGGGAGCAGTACTTC.

This clonotype was recorded at least ten times. The gene calls are TRBV29-1 and TRBJ2-7; D possibly uses TRBD1 or TRBD2 (6 bases each). V was trimmed by 7 bases and J by 6 bases, leaving 10 bases between them. The CDR3 length is 10 residues. Germline-derived CDR1 and CDR2 are SQVTM and ANQGSEA. CDR3 protein: CSGGDIEQYF. The DNA for the CDR3 is TGCAGCGGGGGGGACATCGAGCAGTACTTC.

The chain has TRBV7-9 and TRBJ1-1, with 10 bases fitting TRBD1. V was clipped by 3 bases and J by 6 bases; unmatched bases: 7. Germline loops: CDR1 SEHNR, CDR2 FQNEAQ (reference sequence). This CDR3 contains 15 residues. CDR3 sequence reads: CASSLGQGMRAEAFF. In nucleotides, the CDR3 is TGTGCCAGCAGCTTGGGACAGGGGATGCGCGCTGAAGCTTTCTTT. The full variable domain, its missing parts supplied by reference TRBV7-9 and TRBJ1-1, is DTGVSQNPRHKITKRGQNVTFRCDPISEHNRLYWYRQTLGQGPEFLTYFQNEAQLEKSRLLSDRFSAERPKGSFSTLEIQRTEQGDSAMYLCASSLGQGMRAEAFFGQGTRLTVV.

This chain uses TRBV18 with TRBJ2-6; possibly TRBD1 or TRBD2 for D (5 bases each). V lost 0 bases and J 0 bases, leaving 12 bases between the germline ends. There are 18 residues in the CDR3. The germline gives CDR1 KGHSH, CDR2 LQKENI. The CDR3 protein is CASSPPGRLSSGANVLTF. For the CDR3, the DNA is TGTGCCAGCTCACCACCGGGACGGCTTAGCTCTGGGGCCAACGTCCTGACTTTC.

At least ten counts were recorded for this clonotype. CDR3 residues: CASSLAALASNEQFF. The CDR3 coding sequence is TGCGCCAGCAGCTTGGCCGCACTAGCGAGCAATGAGCAGTTCTTC. This chain joins TRBV5-1 and TRBJ2-1; TRBD2 matches at 7 bases. This CDR3 is 15 amino acids long. J was trimmed by 6 bases and V by 0 bases; bases with no gene match: 6. Looked up from germline, CDR1 is SGHRS and CDR2 is YFSETQ.

On this clonotype itself: A read error is possible here, since a much larger clone lies one base away. The V and J genes are TRBV4-1 and TRBJ2-1; tentative D call: TRBD2 (6 bases). The DNA end favors TRBJ2-7, so the J call may be wrong. Germline V gene sequence: CDR1 MGHRA, CDR2 YSYEKL. The CDR3 covers 15 residues. CDR3 sequence reads: CASGGKAGSYNEQYF. The CDR3 nucleotides read TGCGCCAGCGGGGGGAAGGCGGGGTCCTACAATGAGCAGTACTTC.

This clonotype was detected only a few times. The rearrangement uses TRBV6-5 and TRBJ1-2, with 9 bases that match TRBD1. Germline trimming cut 6 bases from V and 6 bases from J; bases unmatched to any gene: 5. Germline lookup yields CDR1 MNHEY and CDR2 SVGAGI. The CDR3 totals 13 residues. CDR3 loop: CASRTGTGHGYTF. CDR3 sequence (DNA): TGTGCCAGCAGAACCGGGACAGGGCATGGCTACACCTTC.

This clonotype was counted many times. The V and J genes are TRBV20-1 and TRBJ2-1; 8 positions agree with TRBD1. J gave up 4 bases and V 3 bases, and 11 bases lay outside the gene matches. Per the germline V gene, CDR1 is DFQATT and CDR2 is SNEGSKA (reference sequence). The CDR3 spans 16 residues. The CDR3 nucleotides read TGCAGTGCTAGCCTTCGACGGGACAGGAGATACAATGAGCAGTTCTTC. Translating gives CSASLRRDRRYNEQFF.

At least ten counts were recorded for this clonotype. The germline gene is not matched at one end of the junction; a read error may be the cause. This sequence joins TRBV28 and TRBJ2-7; perhaps TRBD2 as D (5 bases). The CDR3 is 12 amino acids. The germline CDR1 and CDR2 sequences are MDHEN and SYDVKM. CDR3 protein: CATREPSYEQYF. CDR3 nucleotide sequence: TGCGCCACGAGGGAACCCTCCTACGAGCAGTACTTC.

The rearrangement uses TRBV7-2 and TRBJ2-7; 12 bases fit TRBD2. Germline CDR1 SGHTA, CDR2 FQGNSA. The CDR3 length is 16 residues. The V gene end was trimmed by 5 bases and the J gene end by 10 bases; junction bases not matched to a gene: 15. CDR3 protein: CASSLGGLAGGPSQYF. In DNA, the CDR3 is TGTGCCAGCAGCCTAGGGGGGCTAGCGGGAGGGCCCTCTCAGTACTTC.

Remarks on this clonotype: One base away lies a much larger clone, so this may be a sequencing read error. The chain has TRBV27 and TRBJ2-4; 7 nucleotides line up with TRBD1. The germline V gene has CDR1 MNHEY and CDR2 SMNVEV (reference sequence). CDR3 length equals 15 residues. The CDR3 is CTSRAGTVPKNIQYF. For the CDR3, the DNA is TGTACCAGCAGAGCCGGGACAGTCCCAAAAAACATTCAGTACTTC.

This chain uses TRBV15 with TRBJ1-1, with D tentatively TRBD1 (6 bases). Germline V CDR1 and CDR2: LNHNV, YYDKDF (reference sequence). CDR3 length equals 17 residues. V was shortened by 0 bases and J by 1 base, with 15 bases between the two germline ends. CDR3 protein: CATSRDQRRGWNTEAFF. The DNA of the CDR3 is TGTGCCACCAGCAGAGATCAGAGAAGGGGGTGGAACACTGAAGCTTTCTTT.